Each of the 17 T cell receptor beta chains below was sequenced from the same sample in a study of blood T cells in healthy people across ages. Alongside a J-beta primer mix, a sample-barcoded 5' primer served in a second PCR lasting about 7 to 12 cycles. MiXCR was run by TCRdb on the 5' RACE reads, yielding one entry per CDR3 protein. Here the sample spans around 500,000 distinct CDR3 sequences, around half being singletons. Input material: blood. All receptors come from an elderly man in good health.

This clonotype was seen more than once but under ten times. J is TRBJ2-3 and V is TRBV7-9; D is possibly TRBD1 (6 bases). Deletions cut 5 bases from V and 4 bases from J, with 19 bases between. CDR3 length: 16 residues. The V gene's germline CDR1 is SEHNR and CDR2 FQNEAQ (reference sequence). Written as DNA, the CDR3 is TGTGCCAGCAGCCCTGGGGGCAGGGTTCGGTCAGATACGCAGTATTTT. Translation: CASSPGGRVRSDTQYF. Full variable domain (rest looked up from reference TRBV7-9 and TRBJ2-3): DTGVSQNPRHKITKRGQNVTFRCDPISEHNRLYWYRQTLGQGPEFLTYFQNEAQLEKSRLLSDRFSAERPKGSFSTLEIQRTEQGDSAMYLCASSPGGRVRSDTQYFGPGTRLTVL.

The CDR3 protein is CASSFGLDTSGNTIYF. The CDR3 DNA sequence: TGTGCCAGCAGCTTCGGCCTGGACACTTCCGGAAACACCATATATTTT. The gene calls are TRBV7-9 and TRBJ1-3; a weak D match, TRBD1 (5 bases). Trimming left V 3 bases short and J 4 bases short, with 16 bases between. The CDR3 covers 16 residues. Germline V gene sequence: CDR1 SEHNR, CDR2 FQNEAQ (reference sequence).

The J gene is TRBJ1-2, the V gene TRBV20-1, with no clear D. The CDR3 consists of 14 residues. V gave up 4 bases and J gave up 6 bases, with 18 bases separating them. CDR1 is DFQATT and CDR2 is SNEGSKA in the germline V gene (reference sequence). As DNA, the CDR3 is TGCAGTGCTAACCAAAGGACGGTGGGCCATGGCTACACCTTC. Translated: CSANQRTVGHGYTF.

This clonotype was observed once. The J gene is TRBJ1-1, the V gene TRBV7-2; no clear D gene. CDR3 length: 13 residues. V was pared by 5 bases and J by 2 bases, with 9 bases between. The germline V gene has CDR1 SGHTA and CDR2 FQGNSA. This CDR3 is CASSRQDNTEAFF. CDR3 nucleotides: TGTGCCAGCAGCCGTCAGGACAACACTGAAGCTTTCTTT.

The rearrangement joins TRBV9 to TRBJ1-4, with a weak D call TRBD1 (6 bases). There are 14 residues in the CDR3. V lost 6 bases, J lost 8 bases, and 17 bases lay in between. The germline V gene has CDR1 SGDLS and CDR2 YYNGEE. The CDR3 loop reads CASNGGRLWEKLFF. As DNA, the CDR3 is TGTGCCAGCAATGGGGGCCGGTTGTGGGAAAAACTGTTTTTT.

This chain links TRBV9 with TRBJ2-7; 8 positions match TRBD2. Germline V gene data show CDR1 as SGDLS and CDR2 as YYNGEE. V was pared by 0 bases and J by 6 bases, with 11 bases of the junction left unmatched. This CDR3 comprises 16 residues. The CDR3, as DNA: TGTGCCAGCAGCGTAGGTGAGGGACTAGGTAAGATCGAGCAGTACTTC. As protein: CASSVGEGLGKIEQYF.

This clonotype was observed a few times. The chain uses TRBV20-1 and TRBJ2-7; possibly TRBD2 for D (6 bases). CDR1 and CDR2 from the germline V gene are DFQATT and SNEGSKA (reference sequence). The length of the CDR3 is 13 residues. V was pared by 0 bases and J by 5 bases, with 11 bases between. The CDR3 coding sequence is TGCAGTGCTAGAGATGGAGGGGATCACGAGCAGTACTTC. Translation: CSARDGGDHEQYF.

The chain carries TRBV7-2 and TRBJ2-7; a possible D gene is TRBD1 (5 bases). The CDR3 extends over 14 amino acids. Germline lookup yields CDR1 SGHTA and CDR2 FQGNSA. V was trimmed by 3 bases and J by 3 bases, leaving 12 bases between them. The CDR3 region is CASSFAAGNYEQYF. CDR3 nucleotides: TGTGCCAGCAGCTTTGCCGCAGGGAACTACGAGCAGTACTTC.

This clonotype has just a few counts. V and J are TRBV4-3 and TRBJ1-4, with unresolved D. V gave up 0 bases and J gave up 0 bases, with 8 bases separating them. CDR1 and CDR2 (germline): LGHNA, YSLEER. CDR3 length: 16 amino acids. This CDR3 is CASSQEFVATNEKLFF. The CDR3 DNA is TGCGCCAGCAGCCAAGAATTTGTTGCAACTAATGAAAAACTGTTTTTT.

This clonotype has a handful of counts. This chain links TRBV6-2 or TRBV6-3 with TRBJ2-1; 10 nucleotides line up with TRBD2. CDR1 and CDR2 (germline): MNHEY, SVGEGT. Losses at the gene ends were 2 bases for V and 8 bases for J; bases not matched to a gene: 12. This CDR3 region has 17 residues. The CDR3 reads CASSYGRTSGVGDEQFF. DNA for the CDR3: TGTGCCAGCAGTTACGGACGAACTAGCGGGGTAGGCGATGAGCAGTTCTTC.

V usage is TRBV27 and J usage is TRBJ2-5; the D call may be TRBD1 or TRBD2 (5 bases each). The DNA end favors TRBJ2-7, so the J call may be wrong. The germline CDR1 and CDR2 sequences are MNHEY and SMNVEV (reference sequence). The CDR3 has 15 amino acids. CDR3: CASSPSPGTRYEQYF. DNA of the CDR3: TGTGCCAGCAGTCCCAGCCCCGGGACGCGCTACGAGCAGTACTTC.

The chain is built from TRBV5-1 and TRBJ2-3; possibly TRBD1 for D (5 bases). The germline CDR1 and CDR2 sequences are SGHRS and YFSETQ. Between the trimmed V and J ends, which lost 1 base and 6 bases, there was a span of 12 bases. The CDR3 spans 14 residues. The CDR3 region has the DNA TGCGCCAGCAGCTTGTCGACAGAAAGCGATACGCAGTATTTT. Amino acid sequence: CASSLSTESDTQYF. The full variable domain, rest sourced from reference TRBV5-1 and TRBJ2-3, is KAGVTQTPRYLIKTRGQQVTLSCSPISGHRSVSWYQQTPGQGLQFLFEYFSETQRNKGNFPGRFSGRQFSNSRSEMNVSTLELGDSALYLCASSLSTESDTQYFGPGTRLTVL.

V and J are TRBV21-1 and TRBJ2-3; whether TRBD2, the table's D call, matches the DNA was not checked. TRBV21-1 is a recognized pseudogene. This CDR3 contains 19 residues. CDR3 sequence (DNA): TGTGCCAGCAGAATCTCGGGGGAGGACCCCCTAGGGCAAACAGATACGCAGTATTTT. Its protein is CASRISGEDPLGQTDTQYF.

The V and J genes are TRBV4-2 and TRBJ1-1; D may be TRBD1 (5 bases). V shed 3 bases and J shed 8 bases, with 13 bases lying between them. The CDR3 length is 13 residues. Germline values: CDR1 LGHNA, CDR2 YNFKEQ. The chain's CDR3 is CASSQRGGFEAFF. For the CDR3, the DNA is TGTGCCAGCAGCCAGCGGGGGGGTTTCGAAGCTTTCTTT.

Concerning this clonotype itself: At one boundary the junction diverges from the germline segment, which might be a read error. The chain recombines TRBV4-1 with TRBJ2-1; 12 positions match TRBD2. Germline lookup yields CDR1 MGHRA and CDR2 YSYEKL. The CDR3 loop spans 19 amino acids. For the CDR3, the DNA is TGCGTCAGCAGCGAAAAAGGACTAGCGGGAAGTTTCTGGTACAATGAGCAGTTCTTC. It translates to CVSSEKGLAGSFWYNEQFF.

This clonotype has a count of ten or more. The chain couples TRBV4-1 to TRBJ1-5; 7 positions match TRBD1. Germline V CDR1 and CDR2: MGHRA, YSYEKL. The V segment lost 1 base and the J segment 6 bases; nucleotides outside the gene matches: 9. The CDR3 length is 16 residues. The CDR3: CASSQVPYRGPQPQHF. For the CDR3, the DNA is TGCGCCAGCAGCCAAGTCCCGTACAGGGGCCCTCAGCCCCAGCATTTT.

The chain employs TRBV2 and TRBJ1-1, with TRBD1 as a possible D gene (5 bases). This CDR3 region has 12 residues. Looked up from germline, CDR1 is SNHLY and CDR2 is FYNNEI. V lost 6 bases and J 7 bases, leaving 12 bases between the germline ends. The CDR3 DNA reads TGTGCCAGCAGGAGGGACTTGGGTGAAGCTTTCTTT. It is translated as CASRRDLGEAFF.